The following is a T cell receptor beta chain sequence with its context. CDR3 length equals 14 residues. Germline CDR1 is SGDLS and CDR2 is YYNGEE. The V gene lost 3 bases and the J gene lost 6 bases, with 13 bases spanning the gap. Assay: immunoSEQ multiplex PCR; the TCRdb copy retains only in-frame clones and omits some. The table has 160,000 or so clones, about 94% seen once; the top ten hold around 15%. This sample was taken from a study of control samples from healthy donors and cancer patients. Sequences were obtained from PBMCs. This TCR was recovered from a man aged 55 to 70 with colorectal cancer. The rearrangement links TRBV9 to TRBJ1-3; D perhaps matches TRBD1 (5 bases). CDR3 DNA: TGTGCCAGCAGCGGGTCAGGGTACGAAAACACCATATATTTT. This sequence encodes CASSGSGYENTIYF.